Sequencing of this T cell receptor beta chain was carried out in a study of T cells in Graves' hyperthyroidism and ophthalmopathy. The study's findings and limits: Blood also held most thyroid clonotypes expanded beyond 0.001. The model made its ophthalmopathy prediction, and onset followed a median about 6.8 months later.

Template material for amplifying TCR beta CDR3 regions consisted of RNA transcripts. Using the HTBI primer set, a first-round RT-PCR was run on the TCR CDR3. TCRdb reanalysed the multiplex PCR reads using MiXCR and keeps one entry per CDR3 protein. The sample has more than 500,000 distinct CDR3 sequences, around 50% seen once. In regard to this clonotype: Antigen specificity is unknown. The germline gene is not matched at one end of the junction; a read error may be the cause.

The CDR3 spans 13 residues. From germline, CDR1 is SNHLY and CDR2 FYNNEI. The chain joins TRBV2 to TRBJ2-2, with D unclear. This receptor was taken from an adult woman with Graves' disease, either hyperthyroidism or ophthalmopathy (not recorded which). Sequenced input: peripheral blood or thyroid tissue (not recorded which). CDR3 coding DNA: TGTGCCAGCAGTACTTCCAACACCAGGGAGCTGTTTTTT. It codes for CASSTSNTRELFF.